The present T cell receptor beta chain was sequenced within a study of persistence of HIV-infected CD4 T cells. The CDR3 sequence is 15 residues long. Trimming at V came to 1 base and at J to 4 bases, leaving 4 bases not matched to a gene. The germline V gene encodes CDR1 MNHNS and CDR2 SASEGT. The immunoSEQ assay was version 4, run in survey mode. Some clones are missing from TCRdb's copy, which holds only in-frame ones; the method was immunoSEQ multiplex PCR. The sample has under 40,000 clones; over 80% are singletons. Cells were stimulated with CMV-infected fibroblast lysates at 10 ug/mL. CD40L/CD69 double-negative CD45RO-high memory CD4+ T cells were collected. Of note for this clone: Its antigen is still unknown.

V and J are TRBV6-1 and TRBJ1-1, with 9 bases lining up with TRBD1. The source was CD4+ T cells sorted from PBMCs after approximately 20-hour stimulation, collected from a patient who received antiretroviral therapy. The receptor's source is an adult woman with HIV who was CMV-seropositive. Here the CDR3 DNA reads TGTGCCAGCAGTGAAGGGGGACAGGGACGCACTGAAGCTTTCTTT. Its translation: CASSEGGQGRTEAFF.